Listed here is a single TCR beta chain. As yet, its antigen is unknown. Treatment here: around 19 received Ad26.COV2.S at low or high dose, single or two shots; about five received placebo; per-sample allocation not given. All samples were drawn on day 63, counting from the first vaccine or placebo injection. Sequenced by immunoSEQ multiplex PCR; TCRdb stores in-frame clones only, minus some. This table holds hundreds of thousands of clones, over 75% found once. The CDR3 is 14 residues long. Trimming pared 7 bases from V and 4 bases from J, leaving 16 bases between. Germline loops: CDR1 LNHDA, CDR2 SQIVND (reference sequence). The source of the sample is a study of Ad26.COV2.S vaccination and SARS-CoV-2 variants. Study-level findings and limits: Non-spike TCR breadth did not differ much between vaccine and placebo recipients.

Sequencing was performed on peripheral blood, taken in a trial of Ad26.COV2.S vaccine versus placebo. The TCR comes from a person aged 18-60 years who received the Ad26.COV2.S COVID-19 vaccine or a placebo. J is TRBJ1-2 and V is TRBV19, with D tentatively TRBD1 (6 bases). CDR3 residues: CASNPEGHFYGYTF. The CDR3 DNA sequence: TGTGCCAGTAACCCCGAGGGACATTTCTATGGCTACACCTTC.